A selection of T cell receptor beta chains follows, all from one sample in a study of blood T cells in healthy people across ages. TCRdb fed the 5' RACE reads into MiXCR, producing one record per CDR3 protein. The data show 700,000 to 900,000 distinct CDR3 sequences, around 24% seen once. In addition, the sample was reused for a study of T cells of mothers and their children.

Sequencing input: blood. Receptors originate from a boy younger than 18 in good health. CDR3s include the opening cysteine and the closing phenylalanine or tryptophan. Fields, in order: CDR3 length, V gene, D gene, J gene, clone size, CDR3 DNA, CDR3 protein. D genes are given only for firm matches. Some rows mark clone size as missing; the rest say once, few, many or name a class of expanded clone.

13,TRBV10-3,-,TRBJ1-5,once,TGTGCCATCAGTGAAGAGGATGGACAGCCCCAGCATTTT,CAISEEDGQPQHF
14,TRBV5-1,-,TRBJ1-4,-,TGCGCCAGCAGCTTGGTTCAGGGTGCTGAAAAACTGTTTTTT,CASSLVQGAEKLFF
14,TRBV27,-,TRBJ2-1,few,TGTGCCAGCAGTAAACTGGGAGCCGGAGGGGAGCAGTTCTTC,CASSKLGAGGEQFF
16,TRBV7-3,-,TRBJ2-5,-,TGTGCCAGCAGCTTAATGGGGCACGTCGATCAAGAGACCCAGTACTTC,CASSLMGHVDQETQYF
13,TRBV28,TRBD2,TRBJ2-7,few,TGTGCCAGCGTGTTTGCCGGGAGGTACGAGCAGTACTTC,CASVFAGRYEQYF
16,TRBV14,-,TRBJ1-6,-,TGTGCCAGCAGCCAATACAGGAGCTCCTATAATCCACCCCTCCACTTT,CASSQYRSSYNPPLHF
15,TRBV6-5,TRBD2,TRBJ2-1,-,TGTGCCAGCAGTCAGCTAGCGGGGGCCAACAATGAGCAGTTCTTC,CASSQLAGANNEQFF
13,TRBV20-1,-,TRBJ2-1,many,TGCAGTGCTAGAGATCCTCAGGGGAATGAGCAGTTCTTC,CSARDPQGNEQFF
18,TRBV10-3,TRBD2,TRBJ2-1,-,TGTGCCATCAGTGAATCGGGACGGGGGGGGATCTCCTACAATGAGCAGTTCTTC,CAISESGRGGISYNEQFF
12,TRBV29-1,-,TRBJ1-1,once,TGCAGCGTTGTAGGCGGGGAGACTAAAGCTTTCTTT,CSVVGGETKAFF
18,TRBV7-9,TRBD1,TRBJ2-6,few,TGTGCCAGCAGCTTAGGGGACAGGGTTTTGGCCGGGGCCAACGTCCTGACTTTC,CASSLGDRVLAGANVLTF
16,TRBV6-1,-,TRBJ2-5,once,-,CASSVGNGATQETRYF
14,TRBV6-2/TRBV6-3,TRBD2,TRBJ2-1,-,TGTGCCAGCAGAGAACTAGCGGGGGGGCTGCGGCAGTTCTTC,CASRELAGGLRQFF
13,TRBV7-9,-,TRBJ1-2,few,TGTGCCAGCAGCTTACCACGGGATTATGGCTACACCTTC,CASSLPRDYGYTF
13,TRBV14,TRBD1,TRBJ2-2,few,TGTGCCAGCAGACAGGGGGGCACCGGGGAGCTGTTTTTT,CASRQGGTGELFF
14,TRBV7-9,-,TRBJ2-1,few,TGTGCCAGCAGCTCGACGGAATCCTACAATGAGCAGTTCTTC,CASSSTESYNEQFF
11,TRBV5-1,-,TRBJ2-7,-,TGCGCCAGCACGGAGGGCTACGAGCAGTACTTC,CASTEGYEQYF